These 12 T cell receptor beta chains were all obtained from the same sample, sequenced in a study of cytomegalovirus exposure and HLA in healthy donors. PCR amplification relied on 60 Vbeta primers (plus 13 Jbeta primers). Data came from immunoSEQ multiplex PCR; TCRdb stores just in-frame clones and leaves some out. The table includes about 160,000 clones, around 85% detected once. Material: PBMCs. These TCRs come from a man aged 35-49 years in good health and CMV-seronegative.

The rearrangement joins TRBV6-1 to TRBJ2-7; D perhaps matches TRBD1 (5 bases). The CDR3 has 15 residues. The germline V gene encodes CDR1 MNHNS and CDR2 SASEGT. The V end was cut by 1 base, the J end by 1 base, with 11 bases between. Here the CDR3 reads CASSEEVGESYEQYF. CDR3 DNA sequence: TGTGCCAGCAGTGAAGAAGTAGGGGAATCCTACGAGCAGTACTTC.

About this clone: At one end the junction does not follow the germline gene, possibly because of a read error. The CDR3 reads CASSQDWLGILF. CDR3 DNA: TGTGCCAGCTCCCAGGACTGGCTGGGAATACTCTTT. The V and J genes are TRBV11-2 and TRBJ1-1, with D uncertain. The CDR3 runs to 12 residues. Germline CDR1 and CDR2: SGHAT and FQNNGV. Full variable domain (remainder filled in from reference TRBV11-2 and TRBJ1-1): EAGVAQSPRYKIIEKRQSVAFWCNPISGHATLYWYQQILGQGPKLLIQFQNNGVVDDSQLPKDRFSAERLKGVDSTLKIQPAKLEDSAVYLCASSQDWLGILFGQGTRLTVV.

This clone was counted between two and nine times. This chain uses TRBV9 with TRBJ2-3, with 9 nucleotides matching TRBD2. The CDR3 spans 16 residues. Per the germline V gene, CDR1 is SGDLS and CDR2 is YYNGEE. V shed 0 bases and J 7 bases; nucleotides not matched to a gene: 9. CDR3 amino acids: CASSVAGAGGPNTQYF. As DNA, the CDR3 is TGTGCCAGCAGCGTAGCTGGAGCGGGGGGCCCTAATACGCAGTATTTT.

This chain connects TRBV7-3 to TRBJ2-3; D is ambiguous. With 6 bases removed from V and 0 bases from J, the gap between germline ends came to 7 bases. CDR1 and CDR2 from the germline V gene are SGHTA and FQGTGA. This CDR3 region has 13 residues. DNA of the CDR3: TGTGCCAGCAGGTTCCCTAGCACAGATACGCAGTATTTT. Residues: CASRFPSTDTQYF. The full variable domain, completed using reference TRBV7-3 and TRBJ2-3, is GAGVSQTPSNKVTEKGKYVELRCDPISGHTALYWYRQSLGQGPEFLIYFQGTGAADDSGLPNDRFFAVRPEGSVSTLKIQRTERGDSAVYLCASRFPSTDTQYFGPGTRLTVL.

This clone appeared a single time. The CDR3 DNA reads as TGTGCCAGCAGCTTAGATCCCAGCTCCTACGAGCAGTACTTC. This gives the protein CASSLDPSSYEQYF. The chain combines TRBV11-2 with TRBJ2-7; D gene uncertain. The germline V and J ends were trimmed by 0 bases and 0 bases, with 6 bases remaining between them. The CDR3 is 14 amino acids. Germline V CDR1 and CDR2: SGHAT, FQNNGV.

This chain links TRBV28 with TRBJ2-5; TRBD1 is a possible D gene (6 bases). V shed 1 base and J shed 4 bases, with 16 bases lying between them. CDR3 length: 16 amino acids. Germline assignment: CDR1 MDHEN and CDR2 SYDVKM. The CDR3 DNA reads TGTGCCAGCAGTTTATTCGAGGCAGGGGCGGGAGAGACCCAGTACTTC. Amino acids: CASSLFEAGAGETQYF.

The genes are TRBV5-4 and TRBJ1-6, with a possible D match to TRBD1 (6 bases). V dropped 3 bases and J dropped 0 bases, with 13 bases sitting between them. The germline gives CDR1 SGHNT, CDR2 YYREEE (reference sequence). The CDR3 covers 17 residues. DNA for the CDR3: TGTGCCAGCAGCTGGGGTGGGGGCAGCTCCTATAATTCACCCCTCCACTTT. Amino acids: CASSWGGGSSYNSPLHF. Combining the CDR3 with reference TRBV5-4 and TRBJ1-6 gives the whole variable domain ETGVTQSPTHLIKTRGQQVTLRCSSQSGHNTVSWYQQALGQGPQFIFQYYREEENGRGNFPPRFSGLQFPNYSSELNVNALELDDSALYLCASSWGGGSSYNSPLHFGNGTRLTVT.

V usage is TRBV6-6 and J usage is TRBJ2-2; no reliable D call. The ends were cut back, 5 bases at V and 3 bases at J, with 13 bases in the middle. Germline V CDR1 and CDR2: MNHNY, SVGAGI (reference sequence). This CDR3 region has 15 residues. CDR3 nucleotides: TGTGCCAGCAGTACCCCCGACGGAGACACCGGGGAGCTGTTTTTT. This translates into CASSTPDGDTGELFF.

The CDR3 DNA sequence: TGTGCCAGTAGTGCCCCCCACCGGGACAGAGAAGCTTTCTTT. Translating it yields CASSAPHRDREAFF. The chain couples TRBV19 to TRBJ1-1; the match to TRBD1 covers 7 bases. CDR1 LNHDA and CDR2 SQIVND come from the germline V gene (reference sequence). The CDR3 has 14 amino acids. J lost 8 bases, V lost 5 bases, and 11 bases had no gene match.

This chain joins TRBV7-8 and TRBJ2-5; maybe TRBD2 (5 bases). The germline V and J ends were trimmed by 5 bases and 5 bases, with 15 bases remaining between them. Germline V gene data show CDR1 as SGHVS and CDR2 as FQNEAQ. The CDR3 spans 14 residues. As DNA, the CDR3 is TGTGCCAGCAGCCCCCTCCGGGGTGTGGAGACCCAGTACTTC. It is translated as CASSPLRGVETQYF.

V gene TRBV2 combines with J gene TRBJ1-1, with TRBD1 as a possible D gene (5 bases). The V and J ends lost 8 bases and 5 bases respectively, with 12 bases between them. Germline V gene data show CDR1 as SNHLY and CDR2 as FYNNEI. The CDR3 has 12 amino acids. The CDR3 protein is CASPFRETEAFF. As DNA, the CDR3 is TGTGCCAGCCCCTTCAGGGAAACTGAAGCTTTCTTT.

V and J are TRBV30 and TRBJ2-3; no firm D call. Germline V gene data show CDR1 as GTSNPN and CDR2 as SVGIG (reference sequence). V was trimmed by 1 base and J by 5 bases, leaving 4 bases between them. The CDR3 length is 11 residues. Here the CDR3 reads CAWSAKDTQYF. In DNA form, the CDR3 reads TGTGCCTGGAGTGCCAAAGATACGCAGTATTTT.